The clone carrying this T cell receptor beta chain was seen more than once but under ten times. The data derive from a study of response to subunit inactivated influenza vaccine. TCRdb ran MiXCR on the RT-PCR reads and lists one entry per CDR3 protein. The sample has 300,000 to 350,000 distinct CDR3 sequences, 20% to 25% seen once. This receptor was taken from a man between 50 and 69 years old who received an inactivated influenza vaccine. The source was PBMCs from blood, collected less than 22 months after vaccination.

CDR3 coding DNA: TGCGCCAGCAGCCAAGCGTGGGCGGGACTGGCCGGGGAGCTGTTTTTT. Translation: CASSQAWAGLAGELFF. The chain couples TRBV4-3 to TRBJ2-2; D possibly corresponds to TRBD2 (6 bases). V lost 1 base, J lost 6 bases, and 15 bases lay in between. Germline CDR1 LGHNA, CDR2 YSLEER. The CDR3 length is 16 residues.